The present T cell receptor beta chain was sequenced within a study of T cells in Graves' hyperthyroidism and ophthalmopathy. Amplification targeted TCR beta CDR3 regions from RNA transcripts. Using the HTBI primer set, a first-round RT-PCR was run on the TCR CDR3. TCRdb re-derived calls from the multiplex PCR reads in MiXCR, one entry per CDR3 protein. Counted here are 450,000 to 650,000 distinct CDR3 sequences, about a fifth occurring once; the ten biggest clones make up roughly 29%. The sample holds a few counts of this clonotype. No antigen is known for it. The study defined stable Graves' hyperthyroidism as no ophthalmopathy progression within 18 months. Lactation, pregnancy, other autoimmune disease or uncontrolled infection excluded patients. Study conclusions and caveats: Before onset, ophthalmopathy was predicted by the model a median around 6 months earlier. Peripheral blood also featured most of the thyroid clonotypes expanded above 0.001.

Sample: blood. The TCR sequence derives from a man younger than 35 with Graves' hyperthyroidism.

The DNA of the CDR3 is TGTGCCAGCAGCCCTAGGGGCAGTGTTGAGACCCAGTACTTC. Translating it yields CASSPRGSVETQYF. J is TRBJ2-5 and V is TRBV7-9; TRBD1 is a possible D gene (5 bases). V was trimmed by 5 bases and J by 5 bases, leaving 15 bases between them. Per the germline V gene, CDR1 is SEHNR and CDR2 is FQNEAQ (reference sequence). The CDR3 is 14 residues long.